Listed below are T cell receptor beta chains from one sample, sequenced in a study of prognosis after radiotherapy for stage I lung cancer. TCRdb independently ran MiXCR on the multiplex PCR reads; one entry per CDR3 protein. The profile shows about 12,000 distinct CDR3 sequences, 43% of them singletons. This material consisted of PBMCs, taken before or after stereotactic body radiation therapy (not recorded which). The receptors were gathered from a donor aged 50 or older with non-small cell lung cancer. Both conserved end residues are part of each CDR3. The order of the fields is D gene, J gene, V gene, clone size, CDR3 DNA, CDR3 protein. The D gene is left open where the match is weak. Not every row has a clone size; where given, it reads once, few, many or a size class.

D: NA; J: TRBJ2-2; V: TRBV10-3; size: many; DNA: TGTGCCATCAGTGAGTCACTAGTCTCCGGGGAGCTGTTTTTT; CDR3: CAISESLVSGELFF
D: NA; J: TRBJ1-2; V: TRBV24-1; size: NA; DNA: TGTGCCACCAGTGATGCGGGGCGTAGTAACTATGGCTACACCTTC; CDR3: CATSDAGRSNYGYTF
D: NA; J: TRBJ2-5; V: TRBV7-3; size: many; DNA: TGTGCCAGCAGCTCGGGACCGGGGGAGACCCAGTACTTC; CDR3: CASSSGPGETQYF
D: NA; J: TRBJ1-2; V: TRBV2; size: NA; DNA: TGTGCCAGCGGTTCGGACATTAATGGCTACACCTTC; CDR3: CASGSDINGYTF
D: NA; J: TRBJ2-6; V: TRBV7-2; size: many; DNA: TGTGCCAGCAGCTTAGTTTTTGGGGGCGATACGAACGGGGCCAACGTCCTGACTTTC; CDR3: CASSLVFGGDTNGANVLTF
D: NA; J: TRBJ2-7; V: TRBV6-1; size: medium-sized; DNA: TGTGCCAGCAGGAGGGGGGTTGAGAGCTCCTACGAGCAGTACTTC; CDR3: CASRRGVESSYEQYF
D: NA; J: TRBJ1-5; V: TRBV5-1; size: few; DNA: TGCGCCAGCAGCTTGACTCCCGGTGGCAATCAGCCCCAGCATTTT; CDR3: CASSLTPGGNQPQHF
D: NA; J: TRBJ1-2; V: TRBV30; size: NA; DNA: TGTGCCTGGACCCCGGGAGCGAACTATGGCTACACCTTC; CDR3: CAWTPGANYGYTF
D: NA; J: TRBJ1-1; V: TRBV6-1; size: medium-sized; DNA: TGTGCCAGCAGACTTTTGGGCACTGAAGCTTTCTTT; CDR3: CASRLLGTEAFF
D: NA; J: TRBJ2-2; V: TRBV18; size: many; DNA: TGTGCCAGCTCACCACAGAAGGGGACCGGGGAGCTGTTTTTT; CDR3: CASSPQKGTGELFF
D: TRBD1; J: TRBJ1-4; V: TRBV4-2; size: many; DNA: TGTGCCAGCAGCCAAGAAGTTACAGGGGCCGTCGGTGAAAAACTGTTTTTT; CDR3: CASSQEVTGAVGEKLFF
D: TRBD1; J: TRBJ2-2; V: TRBV6-1; size: NA; DNA: TGTGCCAGCAACGCAGGGGGGAACACCGGGGAGCTGTTTTTT; CDR3: CASNAGGNTGELFF
D: NA; J: TRBJ2-7; V: TRBV12-3/TRBV12-4; size: medium-sized; DNA: TGTGCCAGCAGTCTTTCCGGGCCCCTCGAGCAGTACTTC; CDR3: CASSLSGPLEQYF
D: TRBD2; J: TRBJ2-5; V: TRBV28; size: many; DNA: TGTGCCAGCAGTCTAGGTGTGGGGGGGCAAGAGACCCAGTACTTC; CDR3: CASSLGVGGQETQYF
D: NA; J: TRBJ2-2; V: TRBV11-2; size: NA; DNA: TGCGCCAGCAACCGTGCCAGGACGGCGGGACGGGCCGGGGAGCTGTTTTTT; CDR3: CASNRARTAGRAGELFF
D: NA; J: TRBJ1-2; V: TRBV2; size: medium-sized; DNA: TGTGCCAGCACACCGAAAGGACCCTATGGCTACACCTTC; CDR3: CASTPKGPYGYTF
D: NA; J: TRBJ2-4; V: TRBV28; size: many; DNA: TGTGCCAGCAGTTTAATTTGGGGGTCATCCAAAAACATTCAGTACTTC; CDR3: CASSLIWGSSKNIQYF
D: NA; J: TRBJ1-4; V: TRBV5-5; size: many; DNA: TGTGCCAGCAGCTCCGGGCCCCTTTTGGGCGGTGAAAAACTGTTTTTT; CDR3: CASSSGPLLGGEKLFF